The rows below give T cell receptor beta chains drawn from one sample of a study of cytomegalovirus exposure and HLA in healthy donors. This table comes from immunoSEQ multiplex PCR, and its TCRdb copy is limited to in-frame clones, with some not included. The table lists 130,000 to 150,000 clones. Sequenced sample: PBMCs. The source is a male donor in good health and CMV-seronegative. Both conserved end residues are part of each CDR3. The order of the fields is D gene, V gene, J gene, CDR3 protein, CDR3 DNA. A D gene is named only where the DNA matches it firmly.

D gene: NA; V gene: TRBV10-3; J gene: TRBJ1-1; CDR3 protein: CAISGGQLNTEAFF; CDR3 DNA: TGTGCCATCAGTGGCGGACAGTTGAACACTGAAGCTTTCTTT
D gene: NA; V gene: TRBV9; J gene: TRBJ1-1; CDR3 protein: CASSVGEGWAFF; CDR3 DNA: TGTGCCAGCAGCGTAGGGGAGGGGTGGGCTTTCTTT
D gene: NA; V gene: TRBV9; J gene: TRBJ1-3; CDR3 protein: CASSPRGGASGNTIYF; CDR3 DNA: TGTGCCAGCAGCCCCCGGGGCGGGGCATCAGGAAACACCATATATTTT
D gene: TRBD2; V gene: TRBV30; J gene: TRBJ2-2; CDR3 protein: CAWRRAGGPGELFF; CDR3 DNA: TGTGCCTGGAGAAGAGCGGGAGGGCCCGGGGAGCTGTTTTTT
D gene: TRBD2; V gene: TRBV14; J gene: TRBJ2-3; CDR3 protein: CASSPGVGASGRPDTQYF; CDR3 DNA: TGTGCCAGCAGCCCCGGAGTGGGAGCTAGCGGGAGACCAGATACGCAGTATTTT
D gene: NA; V gene: TRBV18; J gene: TRBJ1-6; CDR3 protein: CASSPIPPRQVADSPLHF; CDR3 DNA: TGTGCCAGCTCACCAATTCCCCCTCGACAGGTGGCGGATTCACCCCTCCACTTT
D gene: NA; V gene: TRBV28; J gene: TRBJ1-2; CDR3 protein: CASRPDSYGYTF; CDR3 DNA: TGTGCCAGCAGACCCGACAGTTATGGCTACACCTTC
D gene: NA; V gene: TRBV4-3; J gene: TRBJ1-2; CDR3 protein: CASSQDRSPSYGYTF; CDR3 DNA: TGCGCCAGCAGCCAAGATAGGAGCCCATCCTATGGCTACACCTTC
D gene: NA; V gene: TRBV5-4; J gene: TRBJ1-2; CDR3 protein: CASSLTPPHYGYTF; CDR3 DNA: TGTGCCAGCAGCTTGACACCGCCCCACTATGGCTACACCTTC
D gene: NA; V gene: TRBV29-1; J gene: TRBJ2-7; CDR3 protein: CSVLAGTYEQYF; CDR3 DNA: TGCAGCGTTTTAGCAGGGACCTACGAGCAGTACTTC
D gene: NA; V gene: TRBV19; J gene: TRBJ2-2; CDR3 protein: CASRRLSNTGELFF; CDR3 DNA: TGTGCCAGCCGCCGCCTATCGAACACCGGGGAGCTGTTTTTT
D gene: TRBD1; V gene: TRBV11-1; J gene: TRBJ2-7; CDR3 protein: CASSRGTALYEQYF; CDR3 DNA: TGTGCCAGCAGCCGTGGGACAGCGCTTTACGAGCAGTACTTC
D gene: TRBD1; V gene: TRBV6-5; J gene: TRBJ1-1; CDR3 protein: CASSVGQGNTEAFF; CDR3 DNA: TGTGCCAGCAGTGTGGGACAGGGGAACACTGAAGCTTTCTTT
D gene: TRBD2; V gene: TRBV10-1; J gene: TRBJ2-1; CDR3 protein: CASSESAGGQNEQFF; CDR3 DNA: TGCGCCAGCAGTGAGTCCGCGGGAGGACAAAATGAGCAGTTCTTC
D gene: NA; V gene: TRBV5-1; J gene: TRBJ1-1; CDR3 protein: CASTITGNTEAFF; CDR3 DNA: TGCGCCAGTACGATTACAGGGAACACTGAAGCTTTCTTT
D gene: NA; V gene: TRBV7-9; J gene: TRBJ1-1; CDR3 protein: CASSPTGATGPDLNTEAFF; CDR3 DNA: TGTGCCAGCAGCCCGACGGGTGCGACAGGACCAGATTTGAACACTGAAGCTTTCTTT
D gene: NA; V gene: TRBV7-9; J gene: TRBJ2-1; CDR3 protein: CASSPSGVRDNEQFF; CDR3 DNA: TGTGCCAGCAGCCCATCGGGGGTCCGGGACAATGAGCAGTTCTTC